These T cell receptor beta chains were read from a single sample in a study of shared clonotypes between healthy human individuals. The table came from immunoSEQ multiplex PCR; TCRdb's copy has only in-frame clones and leaves some out. This table holds more than 2 million clones, approximately 94% found once. Material for sequencing was naive CD8+ T cells sorted from blood. The receptor source for this set is a man aged 18 to 35 in good health. Each CDR3 is given with its conserved first and last residue. A D gene is named only where the DNA matches it firmly. Size is omitted from some rows. Given values are once, few, many or a class for expanded clones.

clone size | J gene | D gene | V gene | CDR3 protein | CDR3 DNA
NA | TRBJ1-2 | TRBD1 | TRBV9 | CASRATGGNYGYTF | TGTGCCAGCAGGGCGACAGGGGGGAACTATGGCTACACCTTC
NA | TRBJ2-2 | TRBD2 | TRBV5-1 | CASSVAALAGVMADTGELFF | TGCGCCAGCAGCGTAGCTGCGCTAGCGGGAGTAATGGCAGACACCGGGGAGCTGTTTTTT
NA | TRBJ2-7 | NA | TRBV9 | CASSPDAYEQYF | TGTGCCAGCAGCCCCGATGCCTACGAGCAGTACTTC
once | TRBJ2-1 | NA | TRBV9 | CASSKQGAPGLGYNEQFF | TGTGCCAGCAGCAAACAAGGTGCCCCGGGACTCGGTTACAATGAGCAGTTCTTC
NA | TRBJ2-5 | NA | TRBV18 | CASSPKRGETQYF | TGTGCCAGCTCACCAAAAAGGGGGGAGACCCAGTACTTC
NA | TRBJ2-7 | NA | TRBV20-1 | CSAREIYEQYF | TGCAGTGCTAGAGAGATCTACGAGCAGTACTTC
NA | TRBJ2-1 | NA | TRBV5-6 | CASSWAGALNEQFF | TGTGCCAGCAGCTGGGCGGGGGCCCTCAATGAGCAGTTCTTC
NA | TRBJ2-6 | NA | TRBV7-1 | CASSSGQSRANVLTF | TGTGCCAGCAGCTCTGGACAAAGTCGGGCCAACGTCCTGACTTTC
NA | TRBJ1-5 | NA | TRBV6-6 | CASSYSEGEQPQHF | TGTGCCAGCAGTTACTCGGAAGGGGAGCAGCCCCAGCATTTT
NA | TRBJ2-1 | TRBD2 | TRBV4-3 | CASSQGWTSGFYNEQFF | TGCGCCAGCAGCCAAGGATGGACTAGCGGGTTCTACAATGAGCAGTTCTTC
NA | TRBJ2-7 | TRBD2 | TRBV18 | CASSPGRGDLYEQYF | TGTGCCAGCTCACCGGGACGGGGGGATCTCTACGAGCAGTACTTC
once | TRBJ2-2 | TRBD1 | TRBV11-2 | CASSLGQGAPGELFF | TGTGCCAGCAGCTTAGGACAGGGGGCTCCCGGGGAGCTGTTTTTT
NA | TRBJ1-5 | TRBD1 | TRBV7-2 | CASSLWTGGANQPQHF | TGTGCCAGCAGCCTCTGGACAGGGGGCGCGAATCAGCCCCAGCATTTT
once | TRBJ2-7 | NA | TRBV5-1 | CASSAGLGSYEQYF | TGCGCCAGCAGTGCAGGGTTGGGATCCTACGAGCAGTACTTC
NA | TRBJ1-2 | NA | TRBV6-6 | CASSPMWTGNYGYTF | TGTGCCAGCAGTCCGATGTGGACGGGTAACTATGGCTACACCTTC
NA | TRBJ2-3 | TRBD1 | TRBV7-9 | CASSLGSRDRGEDTQYF | TGTGCCAGCAGCTTAGGATCTCGGGACAGGGGAGAGGATACGCAGTATTTT
NA | TRBJ2-2 | NA | TRBV29-1 | CSVFLAANTGELFF | TGCAGCGTTTTTCTGGCGGCGAACACCGGGGAGCTGTTTTTT
NA | TRBJ2-7 | TRBD2 | TRBV5-6 | CASSLGLAPYEQYF | TGTGCCAGCAGCCTGGGACTAGCGCCCTACGAGCAGTACTTC
NA | TRBJ1-1 | NA | TRBV27 | CASSLRHPNTEAFF | TGTGCCAGCAGTTTAAGACACCCCAACACTGAAGCTTTCTTT
NA | TRBJ1-1 | NA | TRBV5-8 | CASSFSEQMNTEAFF | TGTGCCAGCAGCTTTAGTGAACAAATGAACACTGAAGCTTTCTTT
NA | TRBJ2-3 | NA | TRBV4-3 | CASSQDYSADTQYF | TGCGCCAGCAGCCAAGATTACTCGGCAGATACGCAGTATTTT
NA | TRBJ2-2 | NA | TRBV27 | CASTSYPSGPGELFF | TGTGCCAGCACCTCCTACCCTTCAGGGCCCGGGGAGCTGTTTTTT
NA | TRBJ1-1 | TRBD1 | TRBV4-1 | CASSPGQGVNTEAFF | TGCGCCAGCAGCCCCGGACAGGGGGTGAACACTGAAGCTTTCTTT
NA | TRBJ1-1 | TRBD1 | TRBV6-5 | CASSFTTGSTEAFF | TGTGCCAGCAGTTTCACGACAGGGAGCACTGAAGCTTTCTTT
NA | TRBJ1-1 | NA | TRBV7-9 | CASSLPQDWAEAFF | TGTGCCAGCAGCTTACCACAGGATTGGGCTGAAGCTTTCTTT
NA | TRBJ2-6 | NA | TRBV11-3 | CASSFNSAGSYSGANVLTF | TGTGCCAGCAGCTTTAATTCTGCAGGGTCCTACTCTGGGGCCAACGTCCTGACTTTC
NA | TRBJ2-7 | NA | TRBV2 | CASSEEDTYEQYF | TGTGCCAGCAGTGAAGAGGACACCTACGAGCAGTACTTC
NA | TRBJ2-7 | NA | TRBV5-6 | CASTSQQGWMYEQYF | TGTGCCAGCACCTCTCAACAGGGCTGGATGTACGAGCAGTACTTC
NA | TRBJ1-3 | NA | TRBV27 | CASSPRTAISGNTIYF | TGTGCCAGCAGCCCCCGGACAGCTATCTCTGGAAACACCATATATTTT
NA | TRBJ1-1 | NA | TRBV5-1 | CASSLNRGYTEAFF | TGCGCCAGCAGCTTGAATAGGGGTTACACTGAAGCTTTCTTT
NA | TRBJ2-1 | NA | TRBV7-9 | CASSVLLFDSYNEQFF | TGTGCCAGCAGCGTCCTACTCTTTGACTCCTACAATGAGCAGTTCTTC
few | TRBJ1-1 | NA | TRBV6-5 | CASSYSVNTEAFF | TGTGCCAGCAGTTACAGTGTGAACACTGAAGCTTTCTTT
NA | TRBJ1-3 | NA | TRBV4-1 | CASSQGRDTIYF | TGCGCCAGCAGCCAAGGTAGAGACACCATATATTTT
few | TRBJ1-6 | NA | TRBV4-1 | CASSQASGTYNSPLHF | TGCGCCAGCAGCCAAGCCTCCGGGACCTATAATTCACCCCTCCACTTT
NA | TRBJ2-1 | TRBD2 | TRBV19 | CARPAGREVDEQFF | TGTGCCAGGCCCGCGGGGCGGGAGGTCGATGAGCAGTTCTTC
NA | TRBJ2-5 | TRBD1 | TRBV28 | CASTFGDRGIVETQYF | TGTGCCAGCACCTTCGGGGACAGGGGGATTGTAGAGACCCAGTACTTC
NA | TRBJ2-7 | NA | TRBV30 | CAWSDPRGGPYEQYF | TGTGCCTGGAGCGACCCGAGGGGGGGTCCCTACGAGCAGTACTTC
NA | TRBJ1-1 | TRBD1 | TRBV19 | CASSIDRETEAFF | TGTGCCAGTAGTATTGACAGGGAGACTGAAGCTTTCTTT
NA | TRBJ2-7 | TRBD2 | TRBV29-1 | CSVEEGGSYEQYF | TGCAGCGTCGAAGAGGGAGGGTCCTACGAGCAGTACTTC
once | TRBJ2-7 | NA | TRBV7-9 | CASNLNRGDSPRYEQYF | TGTGCCAGCAACTTAAATCGTGGTGATTCCCCCCGCTACGAGCAGTACTTC
NA | TRBJ2-4 | NA | TRBV5-4 | CASSLRTSASKNIQYF | TGTGCCAGCAGCTTGCGGACGTCGGCTTCCAAAAACATTCAGTACTTC
NA | TRBJ1-1 | NA | TRBV9 | CASSVGRGDTEAFF | TGTGCCAGCAGCGTAGGTAGGGGCGACACTGAAGCTTTCTTT
NA | TRBJ2-6 | NA | TRBV19 | CASSSDSGANVLTF | TGTGCCAGTAGTTCAGACTCTGGGGCCAACGTCCTGACTTTC
NA | TRBJ2-3 | TRBD2 | TRBV7-2 | CASTDLAVQDTQYF | TGTGCCAGCACCGACCTAGCGGTCCAGGATACGCAGTATTTT
NA | TRBJ2-7 | NA | TRBV15 | CATSERGKGVAYEQYF | TGTGCCACCAGCGAGAGGGGGAAGGGGGTCGCCTACGAGCAGTACTTC
NA | TRBJ2-5 | TRBD1 | TRBV6-5 | CASSRQGRGETQYF | TGTGCCAGCAGTAGACAGGGAAGGGGGGAGACCCAGTACTTC
NA | TRBJ2-7 | TRBD1 | TRBV6-1 | CASSEWGQGAEQYF | TGTGCCAGCAGTGAATGGGGACAGGGGGCCGAGCAGTACTTC
NA | TRBJ1-1 | TRBD1 | TRBV14 | CASSLTGLTEAFF | TGTGCCAGCAGCCTGACAGGGCTAACTGAAGCTTTCTTT
NA | TRBJ2-3 | NA | TRBV7-9 | CASSLLVDTQYF | TGTGCCAGCAGCCTCCTAGTCGATACGCAGTATTTT
once | TRBJ2-7 | TRBD2 | TRBV6-5 | CASSATSGVYEQYF | TGTGCCAGCAGTGCCACTAGCGGGGTCTACGAGCAGTACTTC
NA | TRBJ2-1 | TRBD2 | TRBV27 | CASSSFRTSGYNEQFF | TGTGCCAGCAGTTCCTTTCGGACTAGCGGGTACAATGAGCAGTTCTTC
NA | TRBJ2-1 | TRBD2 | TRBV6-5 | CASSPTSGGYNEQFF | TGTGCCAGCAGTCCGACTAGCGGGGGATACAATGAGCAGTTCTTC
NA | TRBJ2-5 | TRBD1 | TRBV4-1 | CASSHDTRDSETQYF | TGCGCCAGCAGCCATGATACTAGGGACAGCGAGACCCAGTACTTC
once | TRBJ2-7 | NA | TRBV5-6 | CASSFGVIDEQYF | TGTGCCAGCAGCTTCGGGGTAATCGACGAGCAGTACTTC
NA | TRBJ2-7 | TRBD1 | TRBV6-5 | CASSYAGTGDYEQYF | TGTGCCAGCAGTTACGCCGGGACAGGGGACTACGAGCAGTACTTC
NA | TRBJ2-3 | NA | TRBV4-3 | CASSQEWEGDTQYF | TGCGCCAGCAGCCAAGAGTGGGAAGGAGATACGCAGTATTTT
NA | TRBJ1-2 | TRBD1 | TRBV13 | CASSESTGADGYTF | TGTGCCAGCAGCGAATCGACAGGGGCGGATGGCTACACCTTC
NA | TRBJ1-4 | NA | TRBV10-2 | CASRDPDRVSEKLFF | TGCGCCAGCAGGGACCCGGACAGAGTCTCTGAAAAACTGTTTTTT
once | TRBJ2-7 | NA | TRBV27 | CASSLKQHYEQYF | TGTGCCAGCAGTTTAAAACAGCACTACGAGCAGTACTTC
NA | TRBJ1-3 | TRBD1 | TRBV7-6 | CASSLGRGPGNTIYF | TGTGCCAGCAGCTTAGGCAGGGGGCCTGGAAACACCATATATTTT